This T cell receptor (beta chain) was recovered during a study of blood T cell repertoires in COVID-19. About the study: PBMCs, B-cell-depleted T cells, or T cells were the source of the cDNA or gDNA that made up the material.

V gave up 0 bases and J gave up 5 bases, with 20 bases separating them. CDR3 length: 17 residues. Germline loops: CDR1 SGHRS, CDR2 YFSETQ. In the authors' methods: Reference gene primers were amplified, and this amplification served to estimate nucleated cell counts. Using immunoSEQ multiplex PCR, the repertoire was profiled, and TCRdb retains in-frame clones only, with some absent. D and trimming come from the DNA, and the V and J calls and clone size come from that table. The sample holds about 220,000 clones, 70% to 90% seen once. The receptor comes from a middle-aged woman with acute COVID-19. Material for sequencing was PBMCs or T cells enriched from blood (not recorded which). The V call is TRBV5-1, the J call TRBJ1-2; D call uncertain. The CDR3 reads CASSLAYWRRALYGYTF. The CDR3 DNA reads as TGCGCCAGCAGCTTGGCCTATTGGAGGAGGGCCCTATATGGCTACACCTTC.